What follows is one TCR beta chain and its context. The germline gives CDR1 MDHEN, CDR2 SYDVKM. This CDR3 has 16 residues. The trim removed 7 bases at V and 2 bases at J, leaving 10 bases unmatched. The data were taken from a study of cytomegalovirus exposure and HLA in healthy donors. The primer mix had 60 Vbeta and 13 Jbeta primers. TCRdb keeps only in-frame clones here, not all; method: immunoSEQ multiplex PCR. This sample has 150,000 or so clones, with roughly 80% found just once. This chain uses TRBV28 with TRBJ2-5; 10 bases match TRBD2. The clonotype comes from a man aged 35-49 years in good health and CMV-seropositive. The specimen sequenced was PBMCs. The CDR3 protein is CASKAGGFGAQETQYF. The CDR3 bases are TGTGCCAGCAAAGCGGGAGGGTTTGGAGCGCAAGAGACCCAGTACTTC. The variable domain in full, completed from reference TRBV28 and TRBJ2-5, reads DVKVTQSSRYLVKRTGEKVFLECVQDMDHENMFWYRQDPGLGLRLIYFSYDVKMKEKGDIPEGYSVSREKKERFSLILESASTNQTSMYLCASKAGGFGAQETQYFGPGTRLLVL.